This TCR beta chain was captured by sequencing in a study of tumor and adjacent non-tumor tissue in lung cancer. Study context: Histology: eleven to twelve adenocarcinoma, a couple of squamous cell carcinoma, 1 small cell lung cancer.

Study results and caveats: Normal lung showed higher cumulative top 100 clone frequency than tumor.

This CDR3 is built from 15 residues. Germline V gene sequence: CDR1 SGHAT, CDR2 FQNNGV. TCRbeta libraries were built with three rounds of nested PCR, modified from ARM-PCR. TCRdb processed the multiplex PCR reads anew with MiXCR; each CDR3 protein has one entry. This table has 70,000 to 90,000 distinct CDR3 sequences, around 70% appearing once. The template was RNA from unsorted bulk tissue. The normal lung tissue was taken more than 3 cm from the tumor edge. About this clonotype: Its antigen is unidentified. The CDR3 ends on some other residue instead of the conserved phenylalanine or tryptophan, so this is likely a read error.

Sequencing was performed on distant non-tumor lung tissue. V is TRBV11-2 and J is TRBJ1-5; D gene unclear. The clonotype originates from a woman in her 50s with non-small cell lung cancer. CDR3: CASSLADLGNQAQHL. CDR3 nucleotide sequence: TGTGCCAGCAGCTTAGCGGACCTAGGCAATCAGGCCCAGCATCTT.